This T cell receptor beta chain was sequenced in a study of molecular identifiers for immune sequencing clone quantification. TCRdb passed the PCR reads through MiXCR, listing each CDR3 protein once. Of about 630,000 distinct CDR3 sequences in the sample, about 25% are singletons; the top ten hold about 0.81%. V was clipped by 4 bases and J by 6 bases, with 13 bases between them. Germline values: CDR1 SGHDT, CDR2 YYEEEE. The CDR3 contains 13 residues. This clonotype was seen at least ten times. The TCR sequence derives from a human donor in good health. Some libraries in this study had Jurkat cell RNA spiked in. V usage is TRBV5-6 and J usage is TRBJ1-1; D remains ambiguous. The sample comprised naive CD8+ T cells from blood, with Jurkat cell RNA spiked in. Subset: FACS-sorted CD8+CD4-CCR7+CD45RA+ naive T cells. CDR3 sequence (DNA): TGTGCCAGCAGCGGGGATGGTGGATCTGAAGCTTTCTTT. Its translation: CASSGDGGSEAFF.